These 17 T cell receptor beta chains were all obtained from the same sample, sequenced in a study of blood T cells in healthy people across ages. Primers used in a second PCR of roughly 6 to 11 cycles were a sample-barcoded 5' primer and a J-beta primer mix. TCRdb reprocessed the 5' RACE reads via MiXCR and lists one record per CDR3 protein. This table has roughly 800,000 distinct CDR3 sequences, roughly 50% appearing once. The sample was blood. These receptors were taken from a young man in good health.

About this clonotype: This CDR3 is missing its conserved last phenylalanine or tryptophan, likely due to a read error. No DNA is shown, since the ends of the CDR3 on it are uncertain; the CDR3 is the one TCRdb lists. This chain's CDR3 is CASSSDRGPNEQFI. The rearrangement uses TRBV7-9 and TRBJ2-1; the table's TRBD1 call for D was not verified on the DNA. The germline CDR1 and CDR2 sequences are SEHNR and FQNEAQ (reference sequence). The CDR3 has 14 amino acids, counting both end residues.

The sample holds a few counts of this clonotype. V gene TRBV9 combines with J gene TRBJ2-3; D not resolved. V was trimmed by 4 bases and J by 2 bases, leaving 11 bases between them. The CDR3 is 14 amino acids. Per the germline V gene, CDR1 is SGDLS and CDR2 is YYNGEE. CDR3 DNA sequence: TGTGCCAGCAGCTCGACCCGCCACACAGATACGCAGTATTTT. Translation gives CASSSTRHTDTQYF.

As DNA, the CDR3 is TGTGCCAGCAGTTTTAGGGGGATTGTTAGTCAGCCCCAGCATTTT. It translates to CASSFRGIVSQPQHF. This chain uses TRBV12-3 or TRBV12-4 with TRBJ1-5; weak D call: TRBD1 (6 bases). Trimming pared 3 bases from V and 6 bases from J, leaving 15 bases between. This CDR3 comprises 15 residues.

The V call is TRBV20-1, the J call TRBJ2-7, with D perhaps matching TRBD2 (6 bases). With the DNA end fitting TRBJ2-5 better, the J assignment may be wrong. Germline-derived CDR1 and CDR2 are DFQATT and SNEGSKA (reference sequence). The CDR3 consists of 14 residues. For the CDR3, the DNA is TGCAGTGCTAGAACGCCCGGGGGTTGGGAGACCCAGTACTTC. This translates into CSARTPGGWETQYF.

The chain recombines TRBV29-1 with TRBJ1-1; 7 nucleotides match TRBD1. V gave up 3 bases and J gave up 5 bases; unmatched junction bases: 9. CDR1 and CDR2 from the germline V gene are SQVTM and ANQGSEA. The CDR3 runs to 14 residues. CDR3 nucleotide sequence: TGCAGCGTTGAGAACAGGGGAGATAATACTGAAGCTTTCTTT. Translating it yields CSVENRGDNTEAFF.

This clonotype was detected only a few times. The chain combines TRBV7-9 with TRBJ2-1; possibly TRBD1 or TRBD2 for D (5 bases each). This CDR3 is built from 12 residues. CDR1 is SEHNR, CDR2 FQNEAQ, per germline (reference sequence). Deletions cut 0 bases from V and 10 bases from J, with 7 bases between. CDR3 loop: CASSLAGEEQFF. Written as DNA, the CDR3 is TGTGCCAGCAGCTTAGCGGGGGAGGAGCAGTTCTTC.

The rearrangement links TRBV7-2 to TRBJ2-7; D ambiguous. Germline values: CDR1 SGHTA, CDR2 FQGNSA. Trimming shortened V by 1 base and J by 5 bases, and 15 bases separated the two germline ends. This CDR3 contains 15 residues. CDR3 DNA: TGTGCCAGCAGCTTAGATGCCCAAATCTACAACGAGCAGTACTTC. Translating gives CASSLDAQIYNEQYF.

V gene TRBV7-2 combines with J gene TRBJ2-4; 7 bases line up with TRBD1. The J call could be wrong; TRBJ2-7 is a better fit for the DNA end. This CDR3 is built from 16 residues. Germline CDR1 is SGHTA and CDR2 is FQGNSA. In DNA form, the CDR3 reads TGTGCCACCAGGGGGACAGAAGATAAGGCAACCTACGAGCAGTACTTC. Encoded protein: CATRGTEDKATYEQYF.

This chain joins TRBV7-9 and TRBJ2-4; D may correspond to TRBD1 or TRBD2 (6 bases each). Judging by the DNA end, TRBJ2-7 fits better; the J call may be wrong. CDR1 and CDR2 from the germline V gene are SEHNR and FQNEAQ (reference sequence). This CDR3 spans 16 amino acids. The CDR3 spells CASSLGLGGELNEQYF. The DNA of the CDR3 is TGTGCCAGCAGCTTGGGACTTGGGGGCGAGTTAAACGAGCAGTACTTC.

This clonotype showed up just a few times. The chain uses TRBV2 and TRBJ2-5, with D unclear. The CDR3 runs 13 residues. CDR1 is SNHLY and CDR2 is FYNNEI in the germline V gene. Trimming removed 1 base from V and 7 bases from J, with 10 bases in between. The CDR3 loop reads CASSEVLEGTQYF. The CDR3, as DNA: TGTGCCAGCAGTGAAGTTTTGGAAGGGACCCAGTACTTC.

Only a few counts were recorded for this clonotype. This chain connects TRBV4-3 to TRBJ2-1; 8 bases are shared with TRBD2. There are 15 residues in the CDR3. Germline assignment: CDR1 LGHNA and CDR2 YSLEER. V dropped 4 bases and J dropped 8; count of bases not matched to a gene: 10. DNA for the CDR3: TGCGCCAGCAGCCGGCTCGGGACTAGGAGGGATGAGCAGTTCTTC. It yields the protein CASSRLGTRRDEQFF.

V gene TRBV7-2 combines with J gene TRBJ1-5, with TRBD1 identical over 9 bases. This CDR3 has 15 residues. Trimming took 3 bases from V and 7 from J; bases not matched to a gene: 7. From germline, CDR1 is SGHTA and CDR2 FQGNSA. The CDR3 reads CASSFDPGQGQPQHF. The DNA for the CDR3 is TGTGCCAGCAGCTTCGATCCGGGACAGGGACAGCCCCAGCATTTT.

The chain links TRBV20-1 to TRBJ2-3; 7 nucleotides align to TRBD2. CDR1 is DFQATT and CDR2 is SNEGSKA in the germline V gene (reference sequence). The CDR3 contains 19 residues. The ends lost 0 bases at V and 0 bases at J; junction bases unmatched: 15. The CDR3 sequence: CSARELPRPGGSSTDTQYF. The CDR3 coding sequence is TGCAGTGCTAGAGAGCTCCCTCGTCCGGGAGGCTCTAGCACAGATACGCAGTATTTT.

This sequence joins TRBV15 and TRBJ2-3; D is possibly TRBD1 (6 bases). CDR3 size: 15 residues. Germline lookup yields CDR1 LNHNV and CDR2 YYDKDF (reference sequence). V gave up 5 bases and J gave up 4 bases, with 16 bases separating them. The CDR3 spells CATSVQGFHPDTQYF. The CDR3 coding sequence is TGTGCCACCAGCGTCCAGGGGTTTCATCCAGATACGCAGTATTTT.

The chain has TRBV29-1 and TRBJ1-1; TRBD1 is a possible D gene (5 bases). In germline, CDR1 is SQVTM, CDR2 ANQGSEA. The CDR3 is 16 amino acids. V was clipped by 1 base and J by 5 bases, with 20 bases between them. The CDR3 sequence: CSVEALGGGMGTEAFF. The CDR3 DNA reads as TGCAGCGTTGAAGCTCTAGGCGGGGGGATGGGGACTGAAGCTTTCTTT.

This clonotype was counted only a few times. J is TRBJ2-3 and V is TRBV10-3; D tentatively reads TRBD1 or TRBD2 (5 bases each). Looked up from germline, CDR1 is ENHRY and CDR2 is SYGVKD. The ends were cut back, 6 bases at V and 2 bases at J, with 9 bases in the middle. The CDR3 covers 13 residues. CDR3 coding DNA: TGTGCCATCAGCCAAGGGACCACAGATACGCAGTATTTT. It specifies CAISQGTTDTQYF.

The table lists this clonotype with a few counts. J is TRBJ2-3 and V is TRBV6-4; D is undetermined. CDR1 is MRHNA and CDR2 is SNTAGT in the germline V gene. This CDR3 has 15 amino acids. V lost 5 bases, J lost 2 bases, and 14 bases lay in between. CDR3 region: CASSPDRTPTDTQYF. The CDR3, as DNA: TGTGCCAGCAGTCCTGACCGAACGCCCACAGATACGCAGTATTTT.